This T cell receptor (beta chain) is from a study of breast tumors, draining lymph nodes, adjacent tissues. Using its own MiXCR run on the multiplex PCR reads, TCRdb lists one record per CDR3 protein. The repertoire holds about 22,000 distinct CDR3 sequences, with around 50% as singletons. As to this clonotype: Its antigen is unknown.

The CDR3 runs 12 residues. In germline, CDR1 is SGHKS, CDR2 YYEKEE (reference sequence). Trimming left V 10 bases short and J 2 bases short, with 13 bases between. Study outcomes and limitations: Tumor TCR diversity was below lymph nodes but above nontumor tissue. Luminal-like breast cancer showed significantly higher tumor–nontumor repertoire similarity than basal-like. That most tumor T cells come from lymph nodes remained unproven. Data fit most tumor T cells coming from lymph node, expanding in tumor.

This rearrangement joins TRBV5-5 to TRBJ2-7; D uncertain. The specimen was breast tumor tissue. The clonotype comes from a female donor with breast cancer. Some clones in this sample may be carry-over from other donors' samples. DNA for the CDR3: TGTGCCTGGAGTATTTTCCCCTACGAGCAGTACTTC. It specifies CAWSIFPYEQYF. Combining the CDR3 with reference TRBV5-5 and TRBJ2-7 gives the whole variable domain DAGVTQSPTHLIKTRGQQVTLRCSPISGHKSVSWYQQVLGQGPQFIFQYYEKEERGRGNFPDRFSARQFPNYSSELNVNALLLGDSALYLCAWSIFPYEQYFGPGTRLTVT.